This TCR beta chain emerged from a study of T-cell reconstitution after alpha-beta-depleted transplantation in children. This clonotype was observed at least ten times. Using unique molecular identifiers, the investigators prepared the TCRbeta library. Via MiXCR, TCRdb re-called the PCR reads, giving one row per CDR3 protein. The table includes approximately 490,000 distinct CDR3 sequences, 9.5% to 15% detected once. V was cut by 1 base and J by 0 bases, with 4 bases left in between. CDR3 length: 13 amino acids. Per germline, CDR1 SGHDT and CDR2 YYEEEE. The material sequenced was PBMCs from the stem cell graft donor, taken from the stem cell graft. V gene TRBV5-6 combines with J gene TRBJ1-2, with unresolved D. This receptor was taken from a human donor who donated a stem cell graft to a child with combined immunodeficiency. The CDR3 DNA is TGTGCCAGCAGCTTGACGGCTAACTATGGCTACACCTTC. It encodes CASSLTANYGYTF.